Listed below are T cell receptor beta chains from one sample, sequenced in a study of cytomegalovirus exposure and HLA in healthy donors. Generated by immunoSEQ multiplex PCR, the TCRdb table keeps only in-frame clones and is missing some. Of over 75,000 clones in the sample, roughly 83% were seen once. Material: PBMCs. The receptors here all came from a male donor in good health and CMV-seropositive. Both conserved end residues are part of each CDR3. A D gene is named only where the DNA matches it firmly. Clone sizes are given selectively: once, few, many, or a class where the clone is expanded.

V gene	D gene	clone size	J gene	CDR3 DNA	CDR3 protein
TRBV30	-	-	TRBJ1-1	TGTGCCTGGAGTTCGGGGGGCACTGAAGCTTTCTTT	CAWSSGGTEAFF
TRBV5-4	TRBD1	-	TRBJ2-3	TGTGCCACCGCCGACAGGGAAGGCCCAGATACGCAGTATTTT	CATADREGPDTQYF
TRBV5-1	TRBD1	-	TRBJ1-1	TGCGCCAGCAGCCCCCTGGACAGGGGTTTTGAAGCTTTCTTT	CASSPLDRGFEAFF
TRBV5-1	-	-	TRBJ1-4	TGCGCCAGCAGCCGGCGGGGCCCTGCGGGGGAAAAACTGTTTTTT	CASSRRGPAGEKLFF
TRBV7-2	TRBD1	-	TRBJ1-5	TGTGCCAGCAGCCCGGGACAGACATATAGCAATCAGCCCCAGCATTTT	CASSPGQTYSNQPQHF
TRBV27	TRBD1	-	TRBJ1-2	TGTGCCAGCAGTCTAGGACAGGGCGCCGTAAAATTTTATGGCTACACCTTC	CASSLGQGAVKFYGYTF
TRBV30	TRBD1	-	TRBJ1-1	TGTGCCTCGAGTGTCCTTGCCGGGACAGGGGGTTCATACACTGAAGCTTTCTTT	CASSVLAGTGGSYTEAFF
TRBV7-9	-	-	TRBJ2-2	TGTGCCAGCAGCGACGACACGAACACCGGGGAGCTGTTTTTT	CASSDDTNTGELFF
TRBV5-1	-	once	TRBJ1-1	TGCGCCAGCAGCTTGGGGGGGACGGGGGGATCGAACACTGAAGCTTTCTTT	CASSLGGTGGSNTEAFF
TRBV30	TRBD2	-	TRBJ2-1	TGTGCCTGGCTCCCGGGACTAGCTTACAATGAGCAGTTCTTC	CAWLPGLAYNEQFF
TRBV7-9	TRBD1	-	TRBJ1-6	TGTGCCAGCAGACTGACAGGGCAGGGTAATTCACCCCTCCACTTT	CASRLTGQGNSPLHF
TRBV2	-	-	TRBJ2-5	TGTGCCAGCAGTGGTGGCACCCCAGAGACCCAGTACTTC	CASSGGTPETQYF
TRBV19	-	-	TRBJ1-2	TGTGCCAGTAGTCGGGGACGACAGGTTCTTTATGGCTACACCTTC	CASSRGRQVLYGYTF
TRBV5-1	TRBD2	-	TRBJ2-3	TGCGCCAGCAGCTTAGGGACTAGCGGGGGGAGGACAGATACGCAGTATTTT	CASSLGTSGGRTDTQYF
TRBV4-1	TRBD1	-	TRBJ1-1	TGCGCCAGCAGCCATGCTACAGGGGTGGGCACTGAAGCTTTCTTT	CASSHATGVGTEAFF
TRBV7-9	TRBD1	-	TRBJ1-5	TGTGCCAGCAGTGGGGACAGGGGGAATCAGCCCCAGCATTTT	CASSGDRGNQPQHF
TRBV6-1	TRBD1	-	TRBJ1-2	TGTGCCAGCAGTGATGGGACAGGGGGCTATGGCTACACCTTC	CASSDGTGGYGYTF
TRBV7-8	-	few	TRBJ2-7	TGTGCCAGCAGCTCCCCTAACGCGGGGGCAACATACGAGCAGTACTTC	CASSSPNAGATYEQYF
TRBV7-2	-	-	TRBJ1-3	TGTGACAGCAGCTTGGGGGGGCAGGGCATCGGTGGAAACACCATATATTTT	CDSSLGGQGIGGNTIYF
TRBV7-9	TRBD2	few	TRBJ2-7	TGTGCCAGCAGCTTTGGACTAGCGGGGGACTCCTACGAGCAGTACTTC	CASSFGLAGDSYEQYF
TRBV27	-	-	TRBJ1-2	TGTGCCAGCAGTTCAGGGTTTAACTATGGCTACACCTTC	CASSSGFNYGYTF
TRBV19	-	few	TRBJ2-3	TGTGCCAGTAGTATAGACAGATCAAGCACAGATACGCAGTATTTT	CASSIDRSSTDTQYF
TRBV9	-	-	TRBJ2-1	TGTGCCAGCAGCGTAGGGTGGGGCAGCTACAATGAGCAGTTCTTC	CASSVGWGSYNEQFF